The entry below describes one T cell receptor (beta chain). As yet, its antigen is unknown. The entry originates in a study of cytomegalovirus exposure and HLA in healthy donors. Study-wide findings and caveats: Presence/absence analyses assumed roughly uniform sequencing depth across donors, which may not hold.

PCR used 60 Vbeta primers and 13 Jbeta primers. The data were produced by immunoSEQ multiplex PCR, yet TCRdb's version contains in-frame clones alone and is incomplete. The data show roughly 90,000 clones, 60% to 85% seen once. The CDR3 extends over 16 amino acids. V was clipped by 1 base and J by 4 bases; unmatched bases: 4. Germline CDR1 reads LNHNV; CDR2 reads YYDKDF (reference sequence). This rearrangement joins TRBV15 to TRBJ1-5; 10 bases map to TRBD1. This clonotype originated in a woman aged 40 to 49 in good health and CMV-seropositive. Sequenced: PBMCs. CDR3 protein: CATSRGPGQGNQPQHF. CDR3 sequence (DNA): TGTGCCACCAGCAGAGGGCCGGGACAGGGGAATCAGCCCCAGCATTTT.